The present T cell receptor (beta chain) was sequenced within a study of cytomegalovirus exposure and HLA in healthy donors. Study-wide findings and caveats: Information on immune exposure was restricted to one variable (CMV serostatus). Prior analysis indicated that the majority of TCR beta V segments exhibited productivity approximately 90% or approximately 30% of the time.

It was with 60 Vbeta and 13 Jbeta primers that the PCR ran. Repertoires were generated with immunoSEQ multiplex PCR, while TCRdb's copy carries only in-frame clones and drops some. Here the sample spans over 120,000 clones, 80% being singletons. Trimming took off 6 bases at V and 5 bases at J, with 11 bases between the two ends. Germline V gene sequence: CDR1 WSHSY, CDR2 SAAADI. This CDR3 region has 12 residues. On this clone: Its cognate antigen is unknown.

J is TRBJ2-7 and V is TRBV10-2; D is perhaps TRBD1 (5 bases). The specimen was PBMCs. The TCR originated in a man in his forties in good health and CMV-seronegative. The DNA for the CDR3 is TGCGCCAGCAGGTCAGGGTCCCACGAGCAGTACTTC. The encoded protein is CASRSGSHEQYF.